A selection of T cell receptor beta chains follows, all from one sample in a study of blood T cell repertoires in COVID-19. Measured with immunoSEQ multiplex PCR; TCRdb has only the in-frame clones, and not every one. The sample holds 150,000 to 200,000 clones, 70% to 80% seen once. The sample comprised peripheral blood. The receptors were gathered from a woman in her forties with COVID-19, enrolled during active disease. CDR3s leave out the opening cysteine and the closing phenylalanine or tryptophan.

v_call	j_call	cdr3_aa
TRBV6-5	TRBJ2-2	ASSLEAGGPIGELF
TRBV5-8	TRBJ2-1	ASSLGLAGNNEQF
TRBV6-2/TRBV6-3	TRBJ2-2	ASSYSRQGTYTGELF
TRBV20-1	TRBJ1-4	SAIDATNEKLF
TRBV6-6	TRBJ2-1	ASINGQAGGEEQF
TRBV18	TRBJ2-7	ASSQADYEQY
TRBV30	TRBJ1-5	AWSLGTYQPQH
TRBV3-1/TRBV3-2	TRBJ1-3	ASSQWDRISGNTIY
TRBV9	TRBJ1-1	ASSVGQGGFTEAF
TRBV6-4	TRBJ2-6	ASSDSGANVLT
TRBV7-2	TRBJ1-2	ASSLVAGGDGSNYGYT
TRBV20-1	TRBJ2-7	SAPSEYEQY
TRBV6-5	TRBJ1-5	ASSYEGNQPQH
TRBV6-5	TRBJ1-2	ASSYSGGYGYT
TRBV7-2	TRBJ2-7	ASSPGTGGSREQY
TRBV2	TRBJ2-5	ASSESPGRGKTQY
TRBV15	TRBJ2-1	ATSPRLAGGPIVF
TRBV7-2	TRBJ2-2	ASSLRAGGLGELF
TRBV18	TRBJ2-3	ASSQIGDSLTDTQY
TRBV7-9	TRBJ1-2	ASSQSPGTGTLSYT
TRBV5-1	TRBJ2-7	ASSLAGLAGEQY
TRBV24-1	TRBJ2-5	ATSDAGTGGRETQY
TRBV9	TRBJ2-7	ASSVASGYYEQY
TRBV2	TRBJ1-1	ASSELVTGQAF
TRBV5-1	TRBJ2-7	ASSLTRGIGHEQY
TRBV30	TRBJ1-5	AWSLGQLNQPQH
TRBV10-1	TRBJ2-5	ASFRLAGAIQETQY
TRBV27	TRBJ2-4	ASSFVESKNIQY
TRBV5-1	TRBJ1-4	ASSLTGGGEEKLF
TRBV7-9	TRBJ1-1	ASSLQGVNTEAF
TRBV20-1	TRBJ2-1	SANWYNEQF
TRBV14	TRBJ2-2	ASSQGQGAHTGELF
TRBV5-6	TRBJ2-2	ASSLPGIRELF
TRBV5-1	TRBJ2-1	ASSLWTSGSTSNEQF
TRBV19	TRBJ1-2	ASRERLVQIHGYT
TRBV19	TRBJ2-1	ASSPGVLLLLSSYNEQF
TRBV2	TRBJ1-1	ASSRYTEAF
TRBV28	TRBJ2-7	ASSLSGTLYEQY
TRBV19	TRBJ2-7	ASSFGHSSSYEQY
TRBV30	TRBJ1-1	AWRGQGRITEAF
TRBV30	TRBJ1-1	AWGLDRGSWTEAF
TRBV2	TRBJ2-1	ATSLAVYNEQF
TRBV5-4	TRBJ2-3	ASSSTSGGEGIDTQY
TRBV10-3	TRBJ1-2	AISESEGAGGRVNYGYT
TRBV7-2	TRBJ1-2	ASSPEGAGTGYT
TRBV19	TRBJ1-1	ASSIRTGKSRTEAF
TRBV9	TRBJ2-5	ASTPGAQRGTQY
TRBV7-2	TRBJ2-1	ASSFERGDYNEQF
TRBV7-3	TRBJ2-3	ASSSTGTGGADTQY
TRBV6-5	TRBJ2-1	ASSYGTEGNEQF
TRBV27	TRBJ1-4	ASRYRGREKLF
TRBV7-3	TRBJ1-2	ASSPGTQGYT
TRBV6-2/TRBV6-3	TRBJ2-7	ASSYKTIYPGEQY
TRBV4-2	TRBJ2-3	ASRQQGGSITDTQY